Listed below are T cell receptor beta chains from one sample, sequenced in a study of T cells in Graves' hyperthyroidism and ophthalmopathy. MiXCR, applied by TCRdb to the multiplex PCR reads, yields one record per CDR3 protein. The sample holds 350,000 to 400,000 distinct CDR3 sequences, about 15% seen once. Material for sequencing was blood. Receptor source: a woman aged 25 to 39 with Graves' hyperthyroidism. The CDR3 runs from the conserved cysteine through the conserved F or W. D genes are given only for firm matches. Clone size, where shown, is once, few, many, or a class for clones that have expanded.

>TRBV30|TRBJ1-5|many|NA
TGTGCCTGGAGTCTTGGGGTAGGGGTTGGTCAGCCCCAGCATTTT
CAWSLGVGVGQPQHF
>TRBV6-1|TRBJ2-1|many|TRBD2
TGTGCCAGCGGCCCTGGTCGGGCGGGAGTCCGGGGTGAGCAGTTCTTC
CASGPGRAGVRGEQFF
>TRBV5-1|TRBJ2-1|many|TRBD1
TGCGCCAGCAGCTTGGGTGGGACAGGCATCAATGAGCAGTTCTTC
CASSLGGTGINEQFF
>TRBV6-5|TRBJ2-7|many|TRBD2
TGTGCCAGCAGTTACTCGAATCCCCGGGGGGCCTACGAGCAGTACTTC
CASSYSNPRGAYEQYF
>TRBV24-1|TRBJ2-3|few|TRBD2
TGTGCCACCAGTGATTCGGGACTAGCGGGAGGTGAGGATACGCAGTATTTT
CATSDSGLAGGEDTQYF
>TRBV5-1|TRBJ2-5|NA|NA
TGCGCCAGCAGCATGGACCCGGGCTGGGTAGAGACCCAGTACTTC
CASSMDPGWVETQYF
>TRBV30|TRBJ1-2|many|NA
TGTGCCTGGAGTGTAGAATCCAGATTCTATGGCTACACCTTC
CAWSVESRFYGYTF
>TRBV20-1|TRBJ1-4|many|NA
TGCAGTGCTAGAGGGGGCAGCGGGGGGGAAAAACTGTTTTTT
CSARGGSGGEKLFF
>TRBV30|TRBJ1-6|many|NA
TGTGCCTGGAGTACCGACCCCCCGGGTTCACCCCTCCACTTT
CAWSTDPPGSPLHF
>TRBV20-1|TRBJ2-1|many|NA
TGCAGTGCTGGGGGACTCAGGGGCAATGAGCAGTTCTTC
CSAGGLRGNEQFF
>TRBV28|TRBJ1-2|NA|TRBD1
TGTGCCAGCAGTTTTCAGACAGGGGCGGGTGGCTACACCTTC
CASSFQTGAGGYTF
>TRBV6-1|TRBJ1-4|NA|NA
TGTGCCAGCAGTGGACAGCTCTCGGCTAATGAAAAACTGTTTTTT
CASSGQLSANEKLFF
>TRBV10-2|TRBJ2-3|many|TRBD2
TGCGCCAGCAGTGAGTCCGCTTTAGCGGGAGCTACAGATACGCAGTATTTT
CASSESALAGATDTQYF
>TRBV3-1|TRBJ1-6|NA|NA
TGTGCCAGCAGCCAAGATCTGGCAGGCTATAATTCACCCCTCCACTTT
CASSQDLAGYNSPLHF
>TRBV20-1|TRBJ1-5|once|TRBD1
TGCAGTGCTAGTAGGGACAGCAGATATAGCAATCAGCCCCAGCATTTT
CSASRDSRYSNQPQHF
>TRBV7-9|TRBJ2-1|many|NA
TGTGCCAGCAGCTTAGGGGGTTTCGACAATGAGCAGTTCTTC
CASSLGGFDNEQFF
>TRBV7-9|TRBJ2-2|many|NA
TGTGCCAGCGGAGAACTTTACACCGGGGAGCTGTTTTTT
CASGELYTGELFF
>TRBV7-3|TRBJ2-1|few|TRBD1
TGTGCCAGCAGCCCACAGGGGCCAGGGGGTAATGAGCAGTTCTTC
CASSPQGPGGNEQFF
>TRBV30|TRBJ2-5|many|TRBD2
TGTGCCTGGAGTGTAAATCTAGCGGAGCAAGAGACCCAGTACTTC
CAWSVNLAEQETQYF
>TRBV2|TRBJ2-1|few|NA
TGTGCCAGCAGTGATCGCTTAGTAAGCTCCTACAATGAGCAGTTCTTC
CASSDRLVSSYNEQFF
>TRBV12-3/TRBV12-4|TRBJ1-5|many|NA
TGTGCCAGCAGTTCAGGGTATCAGCCCCAGCATTTT
CASSSGYQPQHF
>TRBV5-1|TRBJ2-7|NA|NA
TGCGCCAGCAGCTTGGGGCATGGGTCCTACGAGCAGTACTTC
CASSLGHGSYEQYF
>TRBV10-1|TRBJ2-1|NA|NA
TGCGCCAGCAGTGAGGGCAGGAGACGAGAAAGCTCCTACAATGAGCAGTTCTTC
CASSEGRRRESSYNEQFF
>TRBV18|TRBJ1-4|many|NA
TGTGCCAGCCGGGGGGGTTCGGATGAAAAACTGTTTTTT
CASRGGSDEKLFF
>TRBV10-3|TRBJ2-1|few|TRBD2
TGTGCCATCAAACGACTAGCGGGAGGGGATGAGCAGTTCTTC
CAIKRLAGGDEQFF
>TRBV6-5|TRBJ1-1|many|NA
TGTGCCAGCAGTTACTACTCTATGGACACTGAAGCTTTCTTT
CASSYYSMDTEAFF
>TRBV5-1|TRBJ1-2|many|TRBD1
TGCGCCAGCAGCTTGGAGGGGACAGGAGGCAACTATGGCTACACCTTC
CASSLEGTGGNYGYTF
>TRBV13|TRBJ1-4|few|NA
TGTGCCAGCAGCTTAACAGGTGCCGGCCGGGGAAAACTGTTTTTT
CASSLTGAGRGKLFF
>TRBV5-1|TRBJ1-2|few|NA
TGCGCCAGCAGCTTATCTCAGAACTATGGCTACACCTTC
CASSLSQNYGYTF
>TRBV28|TRBJ2-7|NA|TRBD2
TGTGCCAGCAGCGGAGCGGGGCCCTACGAGCAGTACTTC
CASSGAGPYEQYF
>TRBV19|TRBJ1-5|NA|NA
TGTGCCAGTAGTATAATGGATTATAGCAATCAGCCCCAGCATTTT
CASSIMDYSNQPQHF
>TRBV19|TRBJ1-5|NA|TRBD1
TGTGCCAGTAGTACAGGGACAGGGTATCAGCCCCAGCATTTT
CASSTGTGYQPQHF
>TRBV18|TRBJ2-5|NA|NA
TGTGCCAGCTCACCCAGTTTGGACGGCCAAGAGACCCAGTACTTC
CASSPSLDGQETQYF
>TRBV30|TRBJ1-1|many|NA
TGTGCCTGGAGTGCTACCCCGAACACTGAAGCTTTCTTT
CAWSATPNTEAFF
>TRBV20-1|TRBJ2-7|NA|TRBD2
TGCAGTGCTAGAGGGACTAGCGTTGGTTACGAGCAGTACTTC
CSARGTSVGYEQYF
>TRBV19|TRBJ1-5|many|TRBD1
TGTGCCAGTAGTATTGGGTTGGACAGGGGGCAGGTTCAGCCCCAGCATTTT
CASSIGLDRGQVQPQHF
>TRBV2|TRBJ1-5|many|NA
TGTGCCAGCAGTCCACCCGAGGGGGGGCGCGGCCAGCCCCAGCATTTT
CASSPPEGGRGQPQHF
>TRBV9|TRBJ2-3|NA|TRBD2
TGTGCCAGCAGCGGACCCCAGCGGGGAAATACGCAGTATTTT
CASSGPQRGNTQYF
>TRBV28|TRBJ2-1|many|NA
TGTGCCAGCAGTTTGGACGGATTATCCTACAATGAGCAGTTCTTC
CASSLDGLSYNEQFF
>TRBV2|TRBJ2-1|few|NA
TGTGCCAGCGGCGATAGACAGAAAACGGGGGACCGGACCTACAATGAGCAGTTCTTC
CASGDRQKTGDRTYNEQFF
>TRBV28|TRBJ2-3|many|TRBD2
TGTGCCAGCAGTGTGACTAGCTCGGGAGATACGCAGTATTTT
CASSVTSSGDTQYF
>TRBV19|TRBJ2-1|few|TRBD2
TGTGCCAGTAGTCTCCGGACTAGCGGGGATAGCTCCTACAATGAGCAGTTCTTC
CASSLRTSGDSSYNEQFF
>TRBV6-4|TRBJ2-5|few|NA
TGTGCCGTCTTAGTCGGGGACGGGACCCAGTACTTC
CAVLVGDGTQYF